This T cell receptor (beta chain) came from a study of blood T cell repertoires in COVID-19. Study summary: Acute and convalescent COVID-19 specimens originated in the United States, Italy and Spain. The cDNA or gDNA used as material had been derived from T cells, B-cell-depleted T cells, or PBMCs.

Patients from Seattle were sampled longitudinally, starting during active infection. The CDR3 runs 15 residues. Looked up from germline, CDR1 is MNHEY and CDR2 is SVGAGI. V trimming: 2 bases; J trimming: 6 bases; junction bases outside the gene matches: 5. Under the authors' procedure: Reference gene primer amplification yielded estimated nucleated cell counts. Using immunoSEQ multiplex PCR, the repertoire was profiled, and TCRdb retains in-frame clones only, with some absent. V and J calls and clone size are given by that table; D and trimming were obtained from the DNA. The sample contains around 190,000 clones, roughly 77% of which appear only once.

The chain is built from TRBV6-5 and TRBJ1-2; TRBD1 matches 11 bases. This TCR was recovered from a woman aged 40 to 49 with COVID-19, enrolled during active disease. The sample was peripheral blood. The DNA for the CDR3 is TGTGCCAGCAGTTACGGACAGGGGGCGATAGATGGCTACACCTTC. It translates to CASSYGQGAIDGYTF.